The 15 T cell receptor beta chains listed next were all sequenced from one sample in a study of human T cells and chemical hapten exposure. From the RACE reads, TCRdb called clonotypes with MiXCR, one entry per CDR3 protein. The sample gives roughly 92,000 distinct CDR3 sequences, 9.5% to 12% of which show up once; more than 3% is in the top ten. Time point meaning: patch test 2, 6 weeks after DPC sensitization. Noted treatment: therapeutic diphenylcyclopropenone sensitization with weekly scalp DPC. The source material was whole blood, sampled in connection with sensitization to the hapten diphenylcyclopropenone (DPC). The source is a woman in her thirties or forties with alopecia areata. Some clones in this sample may be carry-over from other donors' samples.

There are many counts of this clonotype. V is TRBV6-2 or TRBV6-3 and J is TRBJ2-1; D not resolved. The CDR3 has 12 amino acids. The germline V and J ends were trimmed by 1 base and 6 bases, with 4 bases remaining between them. Per germline, CDR1 MNHEY and CDR2 SVGEGT. CDR3 in amino acids: CASSYFPNEQFF. The CDR3 DNA follows: TGTGCCAGCAGTTACTTTCCCAATGAGCAGTTCTTC.

The table lists this clonotype with many counts. The chain employs TRBV6-2 or TRBV6-3 and TRBJ1-2; perhaps TRBD1 as D (6 bases). This CDR3 is 17 amino acids long. Trimming took 2 bases from V and 1 from J, leaving 17 bases between them. The germline CDR1 and CDR2 sequences are MNHEY and SVGEGT. Here the CDR3 DNA reads TGTGCCAGCAGTTACCAACTCGGGACACCGGATAACTATGGCTACACCTTC. Translating it yields CASSYQLGTPDNYGYTF.

At least ten counts were recorded for this clonotype. The genes are TRBV12-3 or TRBV12-4 and TRBJ2-5; 8 nucleotides agree with TRBD2. With V trimmed by 4 bases and J by 6 bases, 13 bases remained unmatched. The CDR3 is 16 amino acids. The CDR3 here is CASSSGSGGEKKTQYF. The DNA for the CDR3 is TGTGCCAGCAGTTCCGGCAGCGGGGGTGAGAAGAAGACCCAGTACTTC.

The sample holds a few counts of this clonotype. The V call is TRBV7-2, the J call TRBJ2-6; a weak D match, TRBD2 (6 bases). The length of the CDR3 is 16 residues. Looked up from germline, CDR1 is SGHTA and CDR2 is FQGNSA. V was clipped by 3 bases and J by 2 bases, with 11 bases between them. The CDR3 sequence: CASSFIGGAGANVLTF. The CDR3 DNA follows: TGTGCCAGCAGCTTTATCGGCGGGGCTGGGGCCAACGTCCTGACTTTC.

In its sample, this clonotype was seen many times. The J gene is TRBJ1-2, the V gene TRBV29-1; maybe TRBD1 (5 bases). The V and J ends lost 1 base and 3 bases respectively, with 12 bases between them. Germline V gene lookup returns CDR1 SQVTM and CDR2 ANQGSEA. CDR3 length equals 14 residues. DNA for the CDR3: TGCAGCGTTGAAGCGGGACTACCAGACTATGGCTACACCTTC. It yields the protein CSVEAGLPDYGYTF. Complete variable domain (other parts from reference TRBV29-1 and TRBJ1-2): SAVISQKPSRDICQRGTSLTIQCQVDSQVTMMFWYRQQPGQSLTLIATANQGSEATYESGFVIDKFPISRPNLTFSTLTVSNMSPEDSSIYLCSVEAGLPDYGYTFGSGTRLTVV.

This clonotype was picked up many times. The gene calls are TRBV19 and TRBJ2-1, with D possibly being TRBD1 or TRBD2 (6 bases each). Trimming removed 10 bases at V and 11 bases at J, with 15 bases between. There are 11 residues in the CDR3. CDR1 and CDR2 (germline): LNHDA, SQIVND (reference sequence). CDR3 coding DNA: TGTGCCACCACGACCGGGGGCCAGCAGTTCTTC. Amino acids: CATTTGGQQFF. Full variable domain (missing parts from reference TRBV19 and TRBJ2-1): DGGITQSPKYLFRKEGQNVTLSCEQNLNHDAMYWYRQDPGQGLRLIYYSQIVNDFQKGDIAEGYSVSREKKESFPLTVTSAQKNPTAFYLCATTTGGQQFFGPGTRLTVL.

The chain carries TRBV29-1 and TRBJ1-2, with a weak D call TRBD1 (5 bases). Deletions cut 2 bases from V and 4 bases from J, with 11 bases between. The CDR3 runs to 13 residues. Germline V gene lookup returns CDR1 SQVTM and CDR2 ANQGSEA. The CDR3 coding sequence is TGCAGCGTTGAACAACCAGGGTCCTATGGCTACACCTTC. Translated: CSVEQPGSYGYTF.

This clonotype was seen at least ten times. V and J are TRBV2 and TRBJ2-3; either TRBD1 or TRBD2 may supply D (5 bases each). Trimming pared 6 bases from V and 8 bases from J, leaving 21 bases between. The CDR3 consists of 15 residues. Germline CDR1 SNHLY, CDR2 FYNNEI. The CDR3: CASSELPGTASTQYF. The DNA of the CDR3 is TGTGCCAGCAGCGAACTCCCCGGGACGGCGAGTACGCAGTATTTT.

This clonotype was seen only a few times. The chain is built from TRBV6-5 and TRBJ2-3; 9 bases agree with TRBD2. V shed 6 bases and J 2 bases; nucleotides not matched to a gene: 3. This CDR3 comprises 14 residues. Germline assignment: CDR1 MNHEY and CDR2 SVGAGI. CDR3 sequence: CASSGLALTDTQYF. Written as DNA, the CDR3 is TGTGCCAGCAGCGGACTAGCGCTCACAGATACGCAGTATTTT.

This clonotype was counted only a few times. This chain uses TRBV12-3 or TRBV12-4 with TRBJ2-4, with D hard to call. The CDR3 spans 16 residues. The V gene lost 0 bases and the J gene lost 1 base, with 10 bases spanning the gap. The CDR3 coding sequence is TGTGCCAGCAGTTTAGCCGGCCCGCCGGCCAAAAACATTCAGTACTTC. Translation gives CASSLAGPPAKNIQYF.

J is TRBJ2-1 and V is TRBV6-2 or TRBV6-3; D gene unclear. The CDR3 is 10 amino acids. Germline V gene sequence: CDR1 MNHEY, CDR2 SVGEGT. Deletions cut 6 bases from V and 10 bases from J, with 7 bases between. CDR3 in DNA: TGTGCCAGCAGGGACCGCGAGCAGTTCTTC. Translation gives CASRDREQFF.

The genes are TRBV9 and TRBJ1-2, with TRBD1 identical over 9 bases. This CDR3 spans 14 amino acids. With 3 bases clipped from V and 1 base from J, the junction kept 1 base outside the gene matches. Germline CDR1 reads SGDLS; CDR2 reads YYNGEE. This CDR3 reads CASSADRGNYGYTF. CDR3 in DNA: TGTGCCAGCAGCGCGGACAGGGGTAACTATGGCTACACCTTC.

Many counts were recorded for this clonotype. The CDR3 loop reads CASSSWTSGTYNEQFF. CDR3 nucleotide sequence: TGTGCCAGCAGCTCCTGGACTAGCGGGACCTACAATGAGCAGTTCTTC. The chain has TRBV11-2 and TRBJ2-1; TRBD2 matches at 12 bases. Looked up from germline, CDR1 is SGHAT and CDR2 is FQNNGV. This CDR3 has 16 amino acids. Trimming at V came to 4 bases and at J to 2 bases, leaving 3 bases not matched to a gene.

This clonotype was found many times. J is TRBJ2-1 and V is TRBV12-3 or TRBV12-4, with TRBD1 as a possible D gene (6 bases). The CDR3 sequence is 15 residues long. Trimming left V 3 bases short and J 6 bases short, with 15 bases between. The CDR3 protein is CASSFRTGSVNEQFF. CDR3 nucleotides: TGTGCCAGCAGTTTTCGAACAGGGTCGGTCAATGAGCAGTTCTTC.

In its sample, this clonotype was seen many times. The chain has TRBV7-9 and TRBJ2-7; possible D gene TRBD1, 5 bases. Trimming left V 6 bases short and J 3 bases short, with 15 bases between. The length of the CDR3 is 14 residues. The V gene's germline CDR1 is SEHNR and CDR2 FQNEAQ (reference sequence). CDR3 DNA sequence: TGTGCCAGCAGTCCGAGTTTCAGGGACTACGAGCAGTACTTC. This gives the protein CASSPSFRDYEQYF.